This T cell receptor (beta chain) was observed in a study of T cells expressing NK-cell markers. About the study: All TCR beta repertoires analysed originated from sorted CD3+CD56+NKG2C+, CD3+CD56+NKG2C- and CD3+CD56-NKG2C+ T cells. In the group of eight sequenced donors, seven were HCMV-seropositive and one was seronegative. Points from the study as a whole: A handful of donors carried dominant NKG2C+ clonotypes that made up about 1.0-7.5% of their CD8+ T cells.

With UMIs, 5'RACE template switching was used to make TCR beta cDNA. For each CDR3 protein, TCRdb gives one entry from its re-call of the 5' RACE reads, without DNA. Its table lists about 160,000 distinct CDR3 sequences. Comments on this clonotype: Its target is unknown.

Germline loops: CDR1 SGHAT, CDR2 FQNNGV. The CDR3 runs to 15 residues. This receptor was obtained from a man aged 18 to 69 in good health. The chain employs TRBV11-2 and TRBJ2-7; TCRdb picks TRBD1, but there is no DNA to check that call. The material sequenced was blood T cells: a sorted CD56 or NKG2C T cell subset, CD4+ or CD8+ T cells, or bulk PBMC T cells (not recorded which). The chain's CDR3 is CASSLESTWGYEQYF.